Detailed here is one T cell receptor (beta chain). Antigen specificity is unknown. The V gene's germline CDR1 is WNHNN and CDR2 SYGVQD (reference sequence). The CDR3 contains 15 residues. Trimming cost V 5 bases and J 0 bases, with 11 bases left between them. Assay used: immunoSEQ multiplex PCR; TCRdb lists only in-frame clones, some missing. The table records about 140,000 clones, about nine tenths of them present only once. These data belong to a study of T cell responses to AZD1222 COVID-19 vaccine. Broader study findings: Repertoire collection took place solely once the T cell response had peaked.

The TCR sequence derives from an adult in good health. The chain combines TRBV10-1 with TRBJ1-5, with D maybe TRBD1 (6 bases). The sequencing here drew on peripheral blood, taken on day 0 of AZD1222 vaccination. Here the CDR3 reads CASSYRAYSNQPQHF. The CDR3 DNA sequence: TGCGCCAGCAGTTACAGGGCATATAGCAATCAGCCCCAGCATTTT.